The 10 T cell receptor beta chains reported below all come from one sample, sequenced in a study of TIL therapy for anti-PD-1-resistant metastatic lung cancer. Time point specified: pre-treatment sample, taken before nivolumab and TIL therapy. The libraries were made with immunoSEQ v3. TCRdb's table, derived via immunoSEQ multiplex PCR, lists solely in-frame clones and lacks some. This sample has fewer than 65,000 clones, with approximately 78% found just once. Specimen: blood, collected at baseline. The receptors shown here come from a person aged 30 to 80 with non-small cell lung cancer.

The CDR3 region is CASSQRSQGASPLHF. CDR3 nucleotide sequence: TGTGCCAGCAGCCAGCGGAGTCAGGGGGCTTCACCCCTCCACTTT. This chain connects TRBV4-2 to TRBJ1-6; the match to TRBD1 covers 8 bases. This CDR3 spans 15 amino acids. Germline CDR1 is LGHNA and CDR2 is YNFKEQ. Trimming at V came to 3 bases and at J to 9 bases, leaving 7 bases not matched to a gene.

The chain links TRBV9 to TRBJ2-1, with 7 bases lining up with TRBD2. The germline V gene has CDR1 SGDLS and CDR2 YYNGEE. J gave up 0 bases and V 2 bases, and 2 bases lay outside the gene matches. CDR3 length: 15 amino acids. The CDR3 is CASSVGGGSYNEQFF. The CDR3, as DNA: TGTGCCAGCAGCGTGGGCGGGGGCTCCTACAATGAGCAGTTCTTC.

V is TRBV6-5 and J is TRBJ2-7; 8 nucleotides agree with TRBD1. The CDR3 runs 14 residues. The germline gives CDR1 MNHEY, CDR2 SVGAGI. V trimming: 2 bases; J trimming: 6 bases; junction bases outside the gene matches: 6. The CDR3 DNA sequence: TGTGCCAGCAGTTACGTGACAGGGGTTGGCGAGCAGTACTTC. As protein: CASSYVTGVGEQYF.

The chain recombines TRBV6-1 with TRBJ2-3; 10 nucleotides agree with TRBD1. V was clipped by 3 bases and J by 5 bases; unmatched bases: 5. The CDR3 is 15 residues long. Germline CDR1 is MNHNS and CDR2 is SASEGT. The CDR3 DNA reads TGTGCCAGCAGTGAGCCCGGGACAGGGGTAGATACGCAGTATTTT. Amino acids: CASSEPGTGVDTQYF.

V is TRBV7-8 and J is TRBJ1-3, with 7 positions matching TRBD1. J gave up 3 bases and V 5 bases, and 22 bases lay outside the gene matches. CDR1 and CDR2 from the germline V gene are SGHVS and FQNEAQ. This CDR3 comprises 20 residues. The CDR3 region has the DNA TGTGCCAGCAGCCCGAACCGGGACAGATACACAACGGGTCTTGGAAACACCATATATTTT. Amino acid sequence: CASSPNRDRYTTGLGNTIYF. Together with reference TRBV7-8 and TRBJ1-3, the CDR3 gives the full variable domain: GAGVSQSPRYKVAKRGQDVALRCDPISGHVSLFWYQQALGQGPEFLTYFQNEAQLDKSGLPSDRFFAERPEGSVSTLKIQRTQQEDSAVYLCASSPNRDRYTTGLGNTIYFGEGSWLTVV.

This chain links TRBV27 with TRBJ2-1, with 9 nucleotides matching TRBD2. Germline V gene sequence: CDR1 MNHEY, CDR2 SMNVEV (reference sequence). V lost 2 bases and J lost 8; bases outside the gene matches: 10. This CDR3 spans 16 amino acids. In DNA, the CDR3 is TGTGCCAGCAGTTTAGGCGGGAGGGTCTTTTGGGATGAGCAGTTCTTC. Translated: CASSLGGRVFWDEQFF.

This chain connects TRBV28 to TRBJ2-1; 7 bases map to TRBD2. The length of the CDR3 is 14 residues. Germline values: CDR1 MDHEN, CDR2 SYDVKM. The J segment lost 4 bases and the V segment lost 7 bases, leaving 7 bases of the junction unmatched. CDR3 nucleotide sequence: TGTGCCAGCAACCGCGGGAGTGTATACAATGAGCAGTTCTTC. Protein: CASNRGSVYNEQFF. The variable domain in full, completed from reference TRBV28 and TRBJ2-1, reads DVKVTQSSRYLVKRTGEKVFLECVQDMDHENMFWYRQDPGLGLRLIYFSYDVKMKEKGDIPEGYSVSREKKERFSLILESASTNQTSMYLCASNRGSVYNEQFFGPGTRLTVL.

The sample holds one count of this clone. V usage is TRBV5-1 and J usage is TRBJ1-4; no definite D call. Deletions cut 3 bases from V and 8 bases from J, with 20 bases between. This CDR3 is built from 16 residues. Per germline, CDR1 SGHRS and CDR2 YFSETQ. The CDR3, as DNA: TGCGCCAGCAGCTCCGAGCCTGGCAGGATTTACGAAAAACTGTTTTTT. The encoded protein is CASSSEPGRIYEKLFF.

The chain couples TRBV6-1 to TRBJ2-2; D remains unclear. This CDR3 is built from 15 residues. Per the germline V gene, CDR1 is MNHNS and CDR2 is SASEGT. Between the trimmed V and J ends, which lost 0 bases and 1 base, there was a span of 6 bases. CDR3 sequence reads: CASSEAALNTGELFF. The CDR3 bases are TGTGCCAGCAGTGAAGCTGCTTTGAACACCGGGGAGCTGTTTTTT.

This rearrangement joins TRBV6-5 to TRBJ1-4; D is ambiguous. V lost 5 bases, J lost 8 bases, and 6 bases lay in between. This CDR3 comprises 11 residues. Germline V lookup: CDR1 MNHEY, CDR2 SVGAGI. This CDR3 reads CASSNREKLFF. The CDR3 region has the DNA TGTGCCAGCAGTAACCGCGAAAAACTGTTTTTT.